This TCR beta chain was found in a study of T-cell reconstitution after alpha-beta-depleted transplantation in children. Study-wide points: T-cell numbers and diversity one year post-transplant derived largely from freshly generated T cells. Some patients owed their high day-60 TCRbeta diversity to surviving recipient T cells and thymic progenitors. In patients about two months after transplant, alpha-beta T cells reportedly arose from several hundred expanded graft clones.

Trimming took 3 bases from V and 2 from J, leaving 11 bases between them. This CDR3 contains 14 residues. Germline-derived CDR1 and CDR2 are DFQATT and SNEGSKA (reference sequence). A remark on this clonotype: Its antigen is unidentified.

Molecular barcoding with unique molecular identifiers was used for the TCRbeta library. TCRdb itself ran the PCR reads through MiXCR, one entry per CDR3 protein. Of approximately 47,000 distinct CDR3 sequences detected, 52% appear once; the ten largest clones hold under 40%. The sequence derives from a boy under two years old with SCID, due to receive a stem cell transplant. Sequenced material: peripheral blood, taken before TCRalphabeta/CD19-depleted stem cell transplant. This chain links TRBV20-1 with TRBJ1-5, with D tentatively TRBD1 (5 bases). CDR3 bases: TGCAGTGCTAGTCGGGGGGGGGGCAATCAGCCCCAGCATTTT. Translated, it gives CSASRGGGNQPQHF.